The source of this T cell receptor (beta chain) is a study of T cell repertoires in cytomegalovirus infection. In the study overall: HLA-B-restricted CMV epitopes that are well studied were used alongside recently identified HLA-C-restricted ones. Both CMV infection and a matching HLA type were indicated by public TCR beta signatures. General study points: HLA-C-restricted, CMV-specific TCR beta clonotypes were dominant ex vivo. The cumulative frequency of public TCR beta families distinguished individuals who carried CMV together with the relevant HLA.

The V end lost 1 base, the J end lost 4 bases, and 10 bases lay between the germline ends. Germline V gene sequence: CDR1 SEHNR, CDR2 FQNEAQ (reference sequence). The CDR3 is 14 amino acids. On this clonotype itself: Its antigen is as yet unknown.

TCRdb reprocessed the reads via MiXCR and lists one record per CDR3 protein. The sample includes roughly 860,000 distinct CDR3 sequences, roughly 33% seen only once; the top ten take around 11%. J is TRBJ1-2 and V is TRBV7-9; no reliable D call. The sample here was cultured CD8+ T cells from PBMCs, taken from culture after CMV antigen stimulation. The sequence derives from a human donor in good health (CMV status not recorded). Some clones in this sample may be carry-over from other donors' samples. The CDR3 here is CASSLGDTGYGYTF. CDR3 nucleotide sequence: TGTGCCAGCAGCTTAGGGGATACGGGCTATGGCTACACCTTC.